Listed below are T cell receptor beta chains from one sample, sequenced in a study of shared clonotypes between healthy human individuals. TCRdb's copy holds only in-frame clones and misses some; the assay was immunoSEQ multiplex PCR. The sample has about 490,000 clones, almost 80% seen once. Sequencing was performed on PBMCs. The receptors were gathered from a woman aged 40 to 50 in good health. Some clones in this sample may be carry-over from other donors' samples. Each CDR3 is given with its conserved first and last residue. The order of the fields is D gene, clone size, V gene, J gene, CDR3 protein, CDR3 DNA. The D gene is left open where the match is weak. Clone size appears in some rows only: once, few, many, or a class for an expanded clone.

>.|.|TRBV5-1|TRBJ2-7
CASSNGRNEQYF
TGCGCCAGCAGCAACGGACGGAACGAGCAGTACTTC
>TRBD2|.|TRBV9|TRBJ2-1
CASSPGGIRNNEQFF
TGTGCCAGCAGCCCCGGGGGGATCAGAAACAATGAGCAGTTCTTC
>.|.|TRBV5-1|TRBJ1-2
CASSLEINRAHYGYTF
TGCGCCAGCAGCTTGGAGATCAACAGGGCCCACTATGGCTACACCTTC
>TRBD2|.|TRBV7-3|TRBJ2-2
CASSLSFGRGTGELFF
TGTGCCAGCAGCTTAAGTTTCGGGAGGGGCACCGGGGAGCTGTTTTTT
>TRBD2|.|TRBV5-6|TRBJ2-5
CASSLSSGPQETQYF
TGTGCCAGCAGCCTATCTAGCGGTCCCCAAGAGACCCAGTACTTC
>.|few|TRBV7-2|TRBJ1-1
CASSLQTNTEAFF
TGTGCCAGCAGCTTACAGACGAACACTGAAGCTTTCTTT
>.|few|TRBV20-1|TRBJ2-7
CSVPGLPYF
TGCAGTGTACCGGGACTCCCGTACTTC
>TRBD1|.|TRBV12-5|TRBJ2-5
CASGLVHGTEKETQYF
TGTGCTAGTGGTTTGGTACATGGGACAGAGAAAGAGACCCAGTACTTC
>.|.|TRBV28|TRBJ1-5
CASRQGLSNQPQHF
TGTGCCAGCAGGCAGGGACTGAGCAATCAGCCCCAGCATTTT
>.|.|TRBV5-1|TRBJ1-2
CASSSGGPRNNYGYTF
TGCGCCAGCAGCTCGGGGGGACCGAGGAATAACTATGGCTACACCTTC
>.|.|TRBV7-9|TRBJ2-5
CASSLVEGRETQYF
TGTGCCAGCAGCTTAGTCGAGGGTCGGGAGACCCAGTACTTC
>TRBD2|few|TRBV12-5|TRBJ2-1
CASGSGTSGAGQFF
TGTGCTAGTGGTTCGGGGACTAGCGGCGCGGGACAGTTCTTC
>TRBD2|.|TRBV7-9|TRBJ2-1
CASSLLAGEQFF
TGTGCCAGCAGCTTACTAGCGGGTGAGCAGTTCTTC
>TRBD1|few|TRBV4-3|TRBJ2-7
CASSQGPDRGTYEQYF
TGCGCCAGCAGCCAAGGGCCGGACAGGGGGACCTACGAGCAGTACTTC
>.|.|TRBV5-6|TRBJ2-7
CASSSRGDLNSYEQYF
TGTGCCAGCAGCTCGAGGGGGGACCTAAACTCCTACGAGCAGTACTTC
>.|once|TRBV15|TRBJ1-5
CATSRAVSNQPQHF
TGTGCCACCAGCAGAGCAGTTAGCAATCAGCCCCAGCATTTT
>.|.|TRBV4-1|TRBJ2-7
CASSQTGQPSYEQYF
TGCGCCAGCAGCCAAACCGGACAGCCCTCCTACGAGCAGTACTTC
>TRBD1|.|TRBV28|TRBJ2-7
CASHRWTGGSYEQYF
TGTGCCAGCCATAGGTGGACAGGGGGCAGTTACGAGCAGTACTTC
>.|.|TRBV5-1|TRBJ2-5
CASSILRAEETQYF
TGCGCCAGCAGCATCCTAAGAGCGGAAGAGACCCAGTACTTC
>TRBD1|.|TRBV5-8|TRBJ2-7
CASSLGQGAAYEQYF
TGTGCCAGCAGCTTGGGACAGGGGGCCGCCTACGAGCAGTACTTC
>.|.|TRBV27|TRBJ2-7
CASSTFGGRGNSYEQYF
TGTGCCAGCAGTACCTTCGGTGGCAGGGGCAATTCCTACGAGCAGTACTTC
>.|.|TRBV7-3|TRBJ2-3
CASSLRGGSSGTDTQYF
TGTGCCAGCAGCTTAAGGGGCGGCTCCAGCGGCACAGATACGCAGTATTTT
>TRBD1|.|TRBV18|TRBJ1-2
CASSPSGQGVYGYTF
TGTGCCAGCTCACCTTCGGGACAGGGGGTTTATGGCTACACCTTC
>.|.|TRBV30|TRBJ2-3
CAWSAGYADTQYF
TGTGCCTGGAGCGCGGGGTACGCAGATACGCAGTATTTT
>TRBD2|.|TRBV28|TRBJ2-3
CASIPPGGYPDTQYF
TGTGCCAGCATCCCCCCCGGGGGGTACCCAGATACGCAGTATTTT
>TRBD2|.|TRBV14|TRBJ2-1
CASSQVSGSSYNEQFF
TGTGCCAGCAGCCAAGTCAGCGGGAGCTCCTACAATGAGCAGTTCTTC
>TRBD1|.|TRBV11-2|TRBJ2-5
CASSLAPLRGLETQYF
TGTGCCAGCAGCTTAGCCCCCCTAAGGGGGCTGGAGACCCAGTACTTC
>.|.|TRBV9|TRBJ2-5
CASSPSRMEETQYF
TGTGCCAGCAGCCCCTCGAGGATGGAAGAGACCCAGTACTTC
>.|.|TRBV6-1|TRBJ1-2
CASSERWRTYDYGYTF
TGTGCCAGCAGTGAAAGGTGGAGGACTTACGACTATGGCTACACCTTC
>TRBD1|many|TRBV10-2|TRBJ1-5
CASRDRDQPQHF
TGCGCCAGCAGGGACAGGGATCAGCCCCAGCATTTT
>.|.|TRBV11-3|TRBJ2-1
CASSLFSYNEQFF
TGTGCCAGCAGCTTATTCTCCTACAATGAGCAGTTCTTC
>.|once|TRBV5-1|TRBJ2-1
CASSLAPSAHNEQFF
TGCGCCAGCAGCTTGGCTCCTAGCGCCCACAATGAGCAGTTCTTC
>.|.|TRBV5-1|TRBJ1-4
CASSLDGTAEKLFF
TGCGCCAGCAGCTTGGACGGGACCGCTGAAAAACTGTTTTTT
>.|.|TRBV16|TRBJ2-6
CASSHLGVTGANVLTF
TGTGCCAGCAGCCACCTCGGGGTAACTGGGGCCAACGTCCTGACTTTC
>.|.|TRBV2|TRBJ2-5
CASSVLAVLETQYF
TGTGCCAGCAGTGTATTGGCGGTTTTGGAGACCCAGTACTTC
>TRBD1|.|TRBV7-2|TRBJ2-7
CASSLVSQGIRNEQYF
TGTGCCAGCAGCTTAGTATCACAGGGGATTAGGAACGAGCAGTACTTC
>.|once|TRBV4-2|TRBJ2-7
CASSQDLGGNEQYF
TGTGCCAGCAGCCAAGATCTCGGGGGAAACGAGCAGTACTTC
>TRBD1|few|TRBV18|TRBJ1-2
CASSTAGTGGWYGYTF
TGTGCCAGCTCTACAGCCGGGACAGGGGGCTGGTATGGCTACACCTTC
>TRBD1|.|TRBV5-4|TRBJ2-3
CASSLAGGVDTQYF
TGTGCCAGCAGCCTGGCAGGGGGCGTGGATACGCAGTATTTT
>.|.|TRBV11-2|TRBJ2-3
CASSLGAGNTDTQYF
TGTGCCAGCAGCTTAGGGGCCGGGAACACAGATACGCAGTATTTT
>TRBD1|.|TRBV5-4|TRBJ1-2
CASSLTGVNYGYTF
TGTGCCAGCAGTCTGACAGGGGTTAACTATGGCTACACCTTC